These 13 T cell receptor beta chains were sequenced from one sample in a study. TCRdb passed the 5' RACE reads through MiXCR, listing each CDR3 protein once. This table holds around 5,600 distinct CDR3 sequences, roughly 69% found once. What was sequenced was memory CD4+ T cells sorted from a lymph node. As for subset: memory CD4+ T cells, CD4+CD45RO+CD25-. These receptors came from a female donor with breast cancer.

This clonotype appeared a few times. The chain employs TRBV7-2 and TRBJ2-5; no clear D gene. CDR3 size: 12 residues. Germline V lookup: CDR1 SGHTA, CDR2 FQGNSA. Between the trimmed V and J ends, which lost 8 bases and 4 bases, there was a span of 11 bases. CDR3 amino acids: CASPRGTETQYF. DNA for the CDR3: TGTGCCAGCCCCAGAGGCACAGAGACCCAGTACTTC.

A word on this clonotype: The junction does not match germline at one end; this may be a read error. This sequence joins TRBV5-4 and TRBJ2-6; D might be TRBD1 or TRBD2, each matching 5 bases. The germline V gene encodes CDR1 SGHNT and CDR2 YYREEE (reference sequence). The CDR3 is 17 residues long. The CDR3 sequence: CASSSALSSIGANVLPF. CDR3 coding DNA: TGTGCCAGCAGCTCCGCACTTTCGTCCATCGGGGCCAACGTCCTGCCTTTC.

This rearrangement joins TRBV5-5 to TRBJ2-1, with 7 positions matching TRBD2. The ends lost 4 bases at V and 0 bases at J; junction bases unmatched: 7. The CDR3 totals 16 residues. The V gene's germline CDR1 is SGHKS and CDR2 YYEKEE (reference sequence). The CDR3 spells CASSLSGTSSYNEQFF. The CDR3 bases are TGTGCCAGCAGCCTAAGCGGGACCAGCTCCTACAATGAGCAGTTCTTC.

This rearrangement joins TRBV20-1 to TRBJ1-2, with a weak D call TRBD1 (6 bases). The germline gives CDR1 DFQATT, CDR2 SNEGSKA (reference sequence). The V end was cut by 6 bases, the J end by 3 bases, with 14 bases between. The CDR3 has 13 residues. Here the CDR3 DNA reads TGCAGTGCGCAGCCGGCAGGGGACTATGGCTACACCTTC. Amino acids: CSAQPAGDYGYTF.

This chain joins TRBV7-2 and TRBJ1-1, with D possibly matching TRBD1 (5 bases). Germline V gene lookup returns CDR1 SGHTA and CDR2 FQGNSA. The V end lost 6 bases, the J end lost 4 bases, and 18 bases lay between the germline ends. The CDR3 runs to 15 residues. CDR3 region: CASRPYGRGGTEAFF. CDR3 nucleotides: TGTGCCAGCAGACCTTATGGACGGGGGGGCACTGAAGCTTTCTTT.

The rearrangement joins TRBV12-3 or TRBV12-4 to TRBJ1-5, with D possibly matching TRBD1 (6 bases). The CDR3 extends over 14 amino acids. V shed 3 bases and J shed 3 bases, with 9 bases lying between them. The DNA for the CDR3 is TGTGCCAGCAGTTTTGGACAGTTCAATCAGCCCCAGCATTTT. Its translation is CASSFGQFNQPQHF.

The CDR3 region has the DNA TGCGCCAGCAGCCAAAGGACACGGGAGACCCAGTACTTC. The encoded protein is CASSQRTRETQYF. The V call is TRBV4-1, the J call TRBJ2-5, with D possibly being TRBD1 (5 bases). The CDR3 is 13 residues long. The V gene's germline CDR1 is MGHRA and CDR2 YSYEKL. The V and J ends lost 2 bases and 5 bases respectively, with 9 bases between them.

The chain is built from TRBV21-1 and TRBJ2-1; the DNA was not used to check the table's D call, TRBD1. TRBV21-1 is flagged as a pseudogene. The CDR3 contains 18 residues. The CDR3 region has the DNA TGCGCCAGCAGCAAAAGGGGGTCCGAGCTTCCCCCCTACAATGAGCAGTTCTTC. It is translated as CASSKRGSELPPYNEQFF.

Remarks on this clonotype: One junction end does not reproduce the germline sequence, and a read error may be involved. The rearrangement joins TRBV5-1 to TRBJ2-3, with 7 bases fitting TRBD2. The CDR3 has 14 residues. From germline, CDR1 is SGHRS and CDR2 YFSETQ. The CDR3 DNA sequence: TGTGCCAGCAGCTACGGACTAGAACCAGATACGCAGTATTTT. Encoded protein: CASSYGLEPDTQYF.

The CDR3 region is CASSFSQGVFTEAFF. CDR3 nucleotides: TGTGCCAGCAGCTTCTCCCAGGGGGTATTCACTGAAGCTTTCTTT. The genes are TRBV11-3 and TRBJ1-1, with TRBD1 identical over 7 bases. Germline-derived CDR1 and CDR2 are SGHNT and YENEEA. V dropped 3 bases and J dropped 4; count of bases not matched to a gene: 8. The CDR3 has 15 amino acids.

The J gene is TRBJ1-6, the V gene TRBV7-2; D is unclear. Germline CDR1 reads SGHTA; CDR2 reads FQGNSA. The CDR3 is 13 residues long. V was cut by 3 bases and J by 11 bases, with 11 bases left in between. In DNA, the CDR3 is TGTGCCAGCAGCTTTACTGAGAGCCCACCCCTCCACTTT. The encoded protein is CASSFTESPPLHF.

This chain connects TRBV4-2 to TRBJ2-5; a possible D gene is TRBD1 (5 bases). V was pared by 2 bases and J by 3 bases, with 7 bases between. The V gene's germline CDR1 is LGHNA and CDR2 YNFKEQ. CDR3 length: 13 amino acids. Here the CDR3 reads CASSQWGEETQYF. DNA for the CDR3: TGTGCCAGCAGCCAATGGGGCGAAGAGACCCAGTACTTC.

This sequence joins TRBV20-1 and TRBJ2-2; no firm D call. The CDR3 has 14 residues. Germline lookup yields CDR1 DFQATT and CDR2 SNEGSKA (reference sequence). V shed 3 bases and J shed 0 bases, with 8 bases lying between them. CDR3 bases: TGCAGTGCTAGTGGCGGAGCGAACACCGGGGAGCTGTTTTTT. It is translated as CSASGGANTGELFF.